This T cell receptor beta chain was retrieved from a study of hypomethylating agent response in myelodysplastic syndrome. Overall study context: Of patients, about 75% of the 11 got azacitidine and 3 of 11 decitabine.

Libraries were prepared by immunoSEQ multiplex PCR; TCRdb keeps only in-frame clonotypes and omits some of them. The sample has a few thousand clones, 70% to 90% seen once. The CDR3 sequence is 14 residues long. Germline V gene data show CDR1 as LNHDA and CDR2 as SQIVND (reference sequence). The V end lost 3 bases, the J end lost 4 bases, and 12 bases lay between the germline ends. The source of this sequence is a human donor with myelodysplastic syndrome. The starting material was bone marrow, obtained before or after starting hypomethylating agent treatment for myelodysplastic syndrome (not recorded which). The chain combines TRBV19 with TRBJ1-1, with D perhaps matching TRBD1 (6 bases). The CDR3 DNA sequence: TGTGCCAGTAGTATTGCAGGGGTGGGCACTGAAGCTTTCTTT. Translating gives CASSIAGVGTEAFF.